Shown below are 18 T cell receptor beta chains from a single sample sequenced in a study of long-term antiretroviral therapy in people with HIV. Version v3.0 of the immunoSEQ assay was performed at survey level. TCRdb's copy holds only in-frame clones and misses some; the assay was immunoSEQ multiplex PCR. The sample carries about 20,000 clones, around 86% recorded once. The specimen was unsorted PBMCs, collected 1.8 years before starting antiretroviral therapy. The receptors shown here come from a woman aged 30 to 39 with HIV.

This clone has just one count. This chain uses TRBV30 with TRBJ2-2; 7 positions match TRBD1. Unmatched junction bases numbered 2, after V lost 3 bases and J lost 4 bases. Germline CDR1 is GTSNPN and CDR2 is SVGIG (reference sequence). CDR3 length equals 13 residues. CDR3 region: CAWSRGSTGELFF. CDR3 DNA sequence: TGTGCCTGGAGCAGGGGGAGCACCGGGGAGCTGTTTTTT.

This chain links TRBV4-2 with TRBJ1-2; TRBD1 agrees at 7 bases. V dropped 2 bases and J dropped 3; count of bases not matched to a gene: 9. Germline V gene lookup returns CDR1 LGHNA and CDR2 YNFKEQ. This CDR3 has 16 residues. The CDR3, as DNA: TGTGCCAGCAGCCAAACTCACAGGGGCGAGGACTATGGCTACACCTTC. Translation: CASSQTHRGEDYGYTF.

The chain employs TRBV11-2 and TRBJ1-6, with 8 bases aligning to TRBD1. Germline CDR1 and CDR2: SGHAT and FQNNGV. The V segment lost 4 bases and the J segment 8 bases; nucleotides outside the gene matches: 7. The CDR3 extends over 15 amino acids. CDR3 DNA sequence: TGTGCCAGCAGCTCCTACACGGACAGGGATTCACCCCTCCACTTT. Translation: CASSSYTDRDSPLHF.

This clone came up once. The chain recombines TRBV6-5 with TRBJ2-1; D possibly corresponds to TRBD2 (5 bases). Germline V lookup: CDR1 MNHEY, CDR2 SVGAGI. Between the trimmed V and J ends, which lost 2 bases and 8 bases, there was a span of 7 bases. The CDR3 covers 12 residues. The CDR3 coding sequence is TGTGCCAGCAGTTACGGAGGATATGAGCAGTTCTTC. Its translation is CASSYGGYEQFF.

Only one count was recorded for this clone. The rearrangement uses TRBV5-8 and TRBJ2-1; no firm D call. The CDR3 loop spans 13 amino acids. The V and J ends lost 1 base and 9 bases respectively, with 11 bases between them. Germline-derived CDR1 and CDR2 are SGHTS and YDEGEE. The CDR3 loop is CASSLTVLGEQFF. The DNA of the CDR3 is TGTGCCAGCAGCTTGACGGTACTTGGTGAGCAGTTCTTC.

In this sample, this clone turned up a few times. V gene TRBV28 combines with J gene TRBJ1-2, with D tentatively TRBD1 (5 bases). This CDR3 has 12 residues. The germline CDR1 and CDR2 sequences are MDHEN and SYDVKM. V shed 8 bases and J shed 1 base, with 8 bases lying between them. CDR3 bases: TGTGCCAGCGGGGGAGATAACTATGGCTACACCTTC. Translated, it gives CASGGDNYGYTF.

The chain joins TRBV30 to TRBJ2-5; 10 bases match TRBD2. Trimming cost V 0 bases and J 6 bases; bases outside gene matches: 10. Germline V CDR1 and CDR2: GTSNPN, SVGIG (reference sequence). CDR3 length equals 16 residues. CDR3 amino acids: CAWSVHSGGYRKTQYF. The CDR3 DNA reads TGTGCCTGGAGTGTACATAGCGGGGGGTATAGAAAGACCCAGTACTTC.

The chain couples TRBV9 to TRBJ2-2; no clear D. The CDR3 runs to 14 residues. Trimming took 5 bases from V and 0 from J, leaving 8 bases between them. Germline CDR1 and CDR2: SGDLS and YYNGEE. CDR3 protein: CASRSSSNTGELFF. CDR3 bases: TGTGCCAGCAGGTCCTCTTCGAACACCGGGGAGCTGTTTTTT.

J is TRBJ2-1 and V is TRBV4-2; unclear D gene. Germline V gene data show CDR1 as LGHNA and CDR2 as YNFKEQ. The CDR3 length is 14 residues. Between the trimmed V and J ends, which lost 1 base and 5 bases, there was a span of 9 bases. The CDR3 DNA reads TGTGCCAGCAGCCAAGTCTTGCCAGACAATGAGCAGTTCTTC. Translation: CASSQVLPDNEQFF.

CDR3 residues: CASSSGRVLGEKLFF. CDR3 coding DNA: TGCGCCAGCAGTTCGGGCCGGGTTCTTGGCGAAAAACTGTTTTTT. The chain has TRBV5-1 and TRBJ1-4; D gene uncertain. Per germline, CDR1 SGHRS and CDR2 YFSETQ. The CDR3 consists of 15 residues. V lost 5 bases, J lost 8 bases, and 19 bases lay in between.

This clone was detected once. The chain joins TRBV5-1 to TRBJ2-1; the D is unclear. CDR1 is SGHRS and CDR2 is YFSETQ in the germline V gene. With 4 bases removed from V and 4 bases from J, the gap between germline ends came to 9 bases. The CDR3 loop spans 13 amino acids. CDR3 amino acids: CASSGGQYNEQFF. As DNA, the CDR3 is TGCGCCAGCAGCGGCGGCCAGTACAATGAGCAGTTCTTC.

CDR3 sequence reads: CASRRSDREPTEAFF. The DNA of the CDR3 is TGTGCCAGCAGGAGGTCGGACAGGGAGCCCACTGAAGCTTTCTTT. The chain is built from TRBV21-1 and TRBJ1-1; the table's TRBD1 call for D was not verified on the DNA. TRBV21-1 is a documented pseudogene. The CDR3 is made up of 15 amino acids.

The J gene is TRBJ2-3, the V gene TRBV6-5; possibly TRBD2 for D (6 bases). The CDR3 consists of 15 residues. Germline V gives CDR1 MNHEY, CDR2 SVGAGI. V lost 6 bases and J 2 bases, leaving 15 bases between the germline ends. CDR3 nucleotides: TGTGCCAGCAGCCCCGCCGGGGACTCCACAGATACGCAGTATTTT. Encoded protein: CASSPAGDSTDTQYF.

The V call is TRBV7-7, the J call TRBJ2-7; no clear D. Trimming took 5 bases from V and 6 from J, leaving 14 bases between them. Germline lookup yields CDR1 SSHAT and CDR2 FNYEAQ (reference sequence). This CDR3 spans 13 amino acids. CDR3 in amino acids: CASSLKRGGEQYF. The CDR3 DNA follows: TGTGCCAGCAGCCTAAAACGCGGTGGCGAGCAGTACTTC.

The rearrangement links TRBV5-1 to TRBJ2-1; a possible D gene is TRBD1 (7 bases). Germline V gene data show CDR1 as SGHRS and CDR2 as YFSETQ. With 1 base removed from V and 8 bases from J, the gap between germline ends came to 13 bases. The CDR3 is 14 residues long. DNA of the CDR3: TGCGCCAGCAGCTTGAGGCAGGGGGGCGATGAGCAGTTCTTC. Protein: CASSLRQGGDEQFF.

This chain joins TRBV6-1 and TRBJ1-6; D unresolved. The CDR3 contains 15 residues. V gave up 4 bases and J gave up 6 bases, with 13 bases separating them. The germline gives CDR1 MNHNS, CDR2 SASEGT. This CDR3 reads CASSAITQTNSPLHF. Written as DNA, the CDR3 is TGTGCCAGCAGTGCGATTACACAGACTAATTCACCCCTCCACTTT.

This chain connects TRBV7-9 to TRBJ2-2; D may match TRBD1 or TRBD2 (5 bases each). V was clipped by 1 base and J by 9 bases, with 9 bases between them. The CDR3 contains 13 residues. Germline CDR1 reads SEHNR; CDR2 reads FQNEAQ (reference sequence). This CDR3 reads CASSLGGFRELFF. CDR3 sequence (DNA): TGTGCCAGCAGCTTAGGGGGGTTCCGGGAGCTGTTTTTT.

The CDR3 bases are TGCAGCGTTGAGGGGCAGAGCTCCTACGAGCAGTACTTC. Residues: CSVEGQSSYEQYF. This chain links TRBV29-1 with TRBJ2-7; D is possibly TRBD1 (5 bases). The CDR3 loop spans 13 amino acids. The V gene's germline CDR1 is SQVTM and CDR2 ANQGSEA. With 3 bases removed from V and 0 bases from J, the gap between germline ends came to 9 bases.